Below, 18 T cell receptor beta chains from the same sample are listed, as sequenced in a study of STAT5B mutations in CD4+ large granular lymphocyte leukemia. Repertoires were generated with immunoSEQ multiplex PCR, while TCRdb's copy carries only in-frame clones and drops some. The profile covers more than 30,000 clones, with roughly 71% appearing a single time and 2.5% to 3% taken by the ten largest. The source material was CD4+ T cells from blood buffy coats. The receptors were gathered from a human donor in good health.

The rearrangement joins TRBV5-1 to TRBJ2-5; D gene ambiguous. Between the trimmed V and J ends, which lost 4 bases and 5 bases, there was a span of 21 bases. Germline values: CDR1 SGHRS, CDR2 YFSETQ. The CDR3 runs 16 residues. CDR3 region: CASSPAAFTSRETQYF. The CDR3 bases are TGCGCCAGCAGCCCGGCCGCCTTCACGTCCCGTGAGACCCAGTACTTC.

DNA for the CDR3: TGTGCCAGCGGGAAACAGGGAAGGAATACGCAGTATTTT. It codes for CASGKQGRNTQYF. The chain carries TRBV6-5 and TRBJ2-3; possible D gene TRBD1, 6 bases. V lost 8 bases to trimming and J lost 7 bases, with 16 bases between them. This CDR3 region has 13 residues. CDR1 is MNHEY, CDR2 SVGAGI, per germline.

The chain employs TRBV29-1 and TRBJ2-5; 9 positions match TRBD2. From germline, CDR1 is SQVTM and CDR2 ANQGSEA. CDR3 size: 14 residues. Trimming removed 7 bases from V and 4 bases from J; junction bases left unmatched: 10. CDR3 DNA sequence: TGCAGCGCGGGACTAGCCATCCGCGGAGAGACCCAGTACTTC. Its translation is CSAGLAIRGETQYF. Looking up the rest from reference TRBV29-1 and TRBJ2-5 gives the full variable domain: SAVISQKPSRDICQRGTSLTIQCQVDSQVTMMFWYRQQPGQSLTLIATANQGSEATYESGFVIDKFPISRPNLTFSTLTVSNMSPEDSSIYLCSAGLAIRGETQYFGPGTRLLVL.

The chain carries TRBV7-8 and TRBJ1-2; TRBD1 is a possible D gene (5 bases). Trimming removed 0 bases from V and 6 bases from J, with 8 bases in between. Germline CDR1 reads SGHVS; CDR2 reads FQNEAQ. The CDR3 is 13 residues long. CDR3 loop: CASSLAGGNGYTF. CDR3 sequence (DNA): TGTGCCAGCAGCTTAGCGGGGGGGAATGGCTACACCTTC.

The chain recombines TRBV4-1 with TRBJ2-7; the D call may be TRBD1 or TRBD2 (6 bases each). Germline CDR1 reads MGHRA; CDR2 reads YSYEKL. V was trimmed by 3 bases and J by 0 bases, leaving 18 bases between them. This CDR3 is built from 17 residues. CDR3: CASSHQGGSLRSYEQYF. CDR3 sequence (DNA): TGCGCCAGCAGCCACCAAGGGGGGAGCCTACGCTCCTACGAGCAGTACTTC.

This chain connects TRBV10-3 to TRBJ2-7; 10 nucleotides agree with TRBD1. The V gene's germline CDR1 is ENHRY and CDR2 SYGVKD. This CDR3 comprises 13 residues. V was clipped by 9 bases and J by 6 bases; unmatched bases: 8. In nucleotides, the CDR3 is TGTGCCATGCAGACAGGGGGCCTTAGCGAGCAGTACTTC. Its translation is CAMQTGGLSEQYF.

This clone was detected a few times. The chain has TRBV4-2 and TRBJ2-2; 11 positions match TRBD2. CDR3 size: 18 residues. Per germline, CDR1 LGHNA and CDR2 YNFKEQ. The V segment lost 0 bases and the J segment 2 bases; nucleotides outside the gene matches: 5. CDR3 residues: CASSQEHSGGGNTGELFF. The CDR3 DNA reads TGTGCCAGCAGCCAAGAACATAGCGGGGGGGGAAACACCGGGGAGCTGTTTTTT.

The chain combines TRBV7-2 with TRBJ2-5, with a tentative D call TRBD2 (6 bases). Germline V gene data show CDR1 as SGHTA and CDR2 as FQGNSA. V shed 2 bases and J shed 1 base, with 11 bases lying between them. The CDR3 spans 15 residues. This chain's CDR3 is CASSLPQGGQETQYF. The CDR3 nucleotides read TGTGCCAGCAGCTTACCCCAGGGAGGCCAAGAGACCCAGTACTTC.

This clone was seen a few times. The CDR3 nucleotides are TGTGCCAGCAGCACTCGGGCGGTAGGGAGGCGGGCGAACACTGAAGCTTTCTTT. Translated, it gives CASSTRAVGRRANTEAFF. V and J are TRBV7-9 and TRBJ1-1, with D unclear. CDR3 length equals 18 residues. The V gene lost 5 bases and the J gene lost 1 base, with 23 bases spanning the gap. The V gene's germline CDR1 is SEHNR and CDR2 FQNEAQ (reference sequence).

This clone was recorded a few times. This chain links TRBV5-1 with TRBJ1-1; 8 nucleotides align to TRBD1. The CDR3 loop spans 14 amino acids. After removal of 0 bases from V and 4 bases from J, the junction contained 2 bases not matched to a gene. Per the germline V gene, CDR1 is SGHRS and CDR2 is YFSETQ. In DNA form, the CDR3 reads TGCGCCAGCAGCTTGGAGGACAGGGTCACTGAAGCTTTCTTT. Translation: CASSLEDRVTEAFF.

V gene TRBV18 combines with J gene TRBJ2-6, with a tentative D call TRBD2 (5 bases). Trimming took off 1 base at V and 0 bases at J, with 13 bases between the two ends. The CDR3 is 18 residues long. Germline V CDR1 and CDR2: KGHSH, LQKENI. This chain's CDR3 is CASSPRRVHYSGANVLTF. The CDR3 DNA sequence: TGTGCCAGCTCACCACGGCGGGTCCATTACTCTGGGGCCAACGTCCTGACTTTC.

The chain has TRBV4-3 and TRBJ2-3; the match to TRBD2 covers 14 bases. The CDR3 extends over 18 amino acids. V gave up 1 base and J gave up 2 bases; unmatched junction bases: 5. From germline, CDR1 is LGHNA and CDR2 YSLEER. The CDR3, as DNA: TGCGCCAGCAGCCAAGCCCCGACTAGCGGGGGGGCCACAGATACGCAGTATTTT. This encodes CASSQAPTSGGATDTQYF.

There are a few counts of this clone. The V and J genes are TRBV7-3 and TRBJ2-2; D not certain. The CDR3 loop spans 12 amino acids. The V gene lost 5 bases and the J gene lost 6 bases, with 7 bases spanning the gap. The germline V gene has CDR1 SGHTA and CDR2 FQGTGA. This CDR3 reads CASSRGAGELFF. In DNA, the CDR3 is TGTGCCAGCAGCCGCGGTGCCGGGGAGCTGTTTTTT.

The CDR3 sequence: CAWSGGLGGNTIYF. The DNA of the CDR3 is TGTGCCTGGAGCGGGGGGCTTGGAGGAAACACCATATATTTT. This chain connects TRBV30 to TRBJ1-3; D is possibly TRBD1 (6 bases). V was shortened by 3 bases and J by 4 bases, with 13 bases between the two germline ends. This CDR3 contains 14 residues. Germline CDR1 reads GTSNPN; CDR2 reads SVGIG (reference sequence).

The rearrangement uses TRBV2 and TRBJ1-2; 10 bases map to TRBD1. Trimming took 9 bases from V and 3 from J; bases not matched to a gene: 10. Germline CDR1 and CDR2: SNHLY and FYNNEI. This CDR3 is built from 15 residues. CDR3 amino acids: CASTLSTGGDYGYTF. The CDR3 region has the DNA TGTGCCAGTACTCTTTCGACAGGGGGCGACTATGGCTACACCTTC. The variable domain in full, completed from reference TRBV2 and TRBJ1-2, reads EPEVTQTPSHQVTQMGQEVILRCVPISNHLYFYWYRQILGQKVEFLVSFYNNEISEKSEIFDDQFSVERPDGSNFTLKIRSTKLEDSAMYFCASTLSTGGDYGYTFGSGTRLTVV.

The chain has TRBV19 and TRBJ1-5; D perhaps matches TRBD1 (6 bases). The CDR3 runs to 19 residues. V lost 3 bases, J lost 0 bases, and 21 bases lay in between. Germline V gene sequence: CDR1 LNHDA, CDR2 SQIVND (reference sequence). The CDR3 sequence is CASSMALGTPRDSNQPQHF. CDR3 DNA: TGTGCCAGTAGTATGGCTCTCGGGACACCCCGGGATAGCAATCAGCCCCAGCATTTT. Drawing the rest from reference TRBV19 and TRBJ1-5, the complete variable domain is DGGITQSPKYLFRKEGQNVTLSCEQNLNHDAMYWYRQDPGQGLRLIYYSQIVNDFQKGDIAEGYSVSREKKESFPLTVTSAQKNPTAFYLCASSMALGTPRDSNQPQHFGDGTRLSIL.

This clone was observed a few times. The chain links TRBV5-4 to TRBJ2-1, with unresolved D. V was clipped by 3 bases and J by 7 bases, with 8 bases between them. This CDR3 contains 12 residues. Germline CDR1 is SGHNT and CDR2 is YYREEE (reference sequence). CDR3 residues: CASSSPANEQFF. The CDR3, as DNA: TGTGCCAGCAGCTCGCCGGCAAATGAGCAGTTCTTC.

The rearrangement uses TRBV7-9 and TRBJ2-5, with D hard to call. This CDR3 has 11 residues. The germline V and J ends were trimmed by 5 bases and 1 base, with 2 bases remaining between them. Germline CDR1 and CDR2: SEHNR and FQNEAQ (reference sequence). CDR3 DNA: TGTGCCAGCAGCCCCCAAGAGACCCAGTACTTC. Protein: CASSPQETQYF.